This note documents a single T cell receptor (beta chain) sequence. Its antigen is currently unknown. The record originates from a study of tumor and adjacent non-tumor tissue in lung cancer. At the level of the study: On average, productive TCRbeta reads reached some 4.2 million per sample. Notes on the study in general: Shorter survival was associated with higher TCR diversity in tumors. Tumor tissue had significantly higher TCR diversity than normal lung. Normal lung showed higher cumulative top 100 clone frequency than tumor.

No cell sorting was done before RNA was extracted from the tissue. CDR3 size: 16 residues. The junction had 9 bases not matched to a gene; V was cut back by 0 bases and J by 2 bases. Germline CDR1 reads DFQATT; CDR2 reads SNEGSKA (reference sequence). The library came from three nested PCR rounds adapted from ARM-PCR protocols. One entry per CDR3 protein results from TCRdb running MiXCR on the multiplex PCR reads. The table includes approximately 140,000 distinct CDR3 sequences, approximately 66% detected once. This TCR was sampled from a man between 60 and 75 years old with small cell lung cancer. The specimen was lung tumor tissue. The J gene is TRBJ2-5, the V gene TRBV20-1, with 7 positions matching TRBD2. CDR3 protein: CSARDREDGGQETQYF. DNA for the CDR3: TGCAGTGCTAGAGATCGGGAGGACGGCGGTCAAGAGACCCAGTACTTC.